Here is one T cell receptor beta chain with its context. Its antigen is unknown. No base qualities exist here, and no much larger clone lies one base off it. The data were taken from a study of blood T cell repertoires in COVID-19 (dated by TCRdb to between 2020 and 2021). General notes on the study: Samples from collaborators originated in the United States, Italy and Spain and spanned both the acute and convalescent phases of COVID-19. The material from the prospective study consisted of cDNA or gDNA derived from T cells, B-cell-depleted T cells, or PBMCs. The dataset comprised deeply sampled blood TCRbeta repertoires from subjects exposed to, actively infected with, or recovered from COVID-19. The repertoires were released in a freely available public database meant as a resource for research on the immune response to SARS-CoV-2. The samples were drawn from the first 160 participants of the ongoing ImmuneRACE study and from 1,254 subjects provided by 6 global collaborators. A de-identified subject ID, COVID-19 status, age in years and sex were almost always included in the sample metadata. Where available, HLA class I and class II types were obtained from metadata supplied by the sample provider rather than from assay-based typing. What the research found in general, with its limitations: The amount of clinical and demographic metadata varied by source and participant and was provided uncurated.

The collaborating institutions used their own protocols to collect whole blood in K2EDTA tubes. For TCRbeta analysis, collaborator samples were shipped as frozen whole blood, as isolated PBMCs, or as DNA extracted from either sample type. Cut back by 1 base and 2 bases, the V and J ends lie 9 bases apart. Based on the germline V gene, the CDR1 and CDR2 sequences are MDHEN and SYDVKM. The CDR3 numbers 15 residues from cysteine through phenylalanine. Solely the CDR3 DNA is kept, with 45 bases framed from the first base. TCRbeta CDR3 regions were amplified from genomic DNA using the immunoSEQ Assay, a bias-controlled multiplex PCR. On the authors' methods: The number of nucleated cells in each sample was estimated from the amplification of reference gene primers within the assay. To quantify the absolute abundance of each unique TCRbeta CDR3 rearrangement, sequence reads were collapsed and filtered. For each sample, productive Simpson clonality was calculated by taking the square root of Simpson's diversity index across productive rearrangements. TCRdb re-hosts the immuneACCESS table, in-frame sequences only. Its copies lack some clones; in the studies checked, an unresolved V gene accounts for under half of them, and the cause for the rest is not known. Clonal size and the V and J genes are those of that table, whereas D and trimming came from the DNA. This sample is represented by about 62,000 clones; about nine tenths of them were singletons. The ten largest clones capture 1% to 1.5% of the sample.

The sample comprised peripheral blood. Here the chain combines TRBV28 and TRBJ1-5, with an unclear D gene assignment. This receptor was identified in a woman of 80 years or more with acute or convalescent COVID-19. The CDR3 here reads CASSLSREGNQPQHF. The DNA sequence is TGTGCCAGCAGTTTATCCCGGGAGGGCAATCAGCCCCAGCATTTT.